This T cell receptor beta chain is drawn from a study of blood T cell repertoires in COVID-19. Study as a whole: Italy, Spain and the United States were the sources of the convalescent and acute COVID-19 samples. T cells, B-cell-depleted T cells, or PBMCs supplied cDNA or gDNA.

In the study's own analysis: Estimated nucleated cell counts came from reference gene primer amplification. Libraries were prepared by immunoSEQ multiplex PCR; TCRdb keeps only in-frame clonotypes and omits some of them. V, J and clone size are those of that table, while D and trimming were read from the DNA. The table has about 110,000 clones, roughly 80% seen once. J lost 3 bases, V lost 7 bases, and 9 bases had no gene match. Germline lookup yields CDR1 MNHEY and CDR2 SVGAGI. The CDR3 consists of 15 residues. The sequence was collected from an older woman with acute or convalescent COVID-19. The V call is TRBV6-5, the J call TRBJ2-7, with 10 bases fitting TRBD1. Sequencing used peripheral blood. Here the CDR3 reads CASKGTGVGSYEQYF. The CDR3 bases are TGTGCCAGCAAGGGGACAGGGGTCGGGAGCTACGAGCAGTACTTC.